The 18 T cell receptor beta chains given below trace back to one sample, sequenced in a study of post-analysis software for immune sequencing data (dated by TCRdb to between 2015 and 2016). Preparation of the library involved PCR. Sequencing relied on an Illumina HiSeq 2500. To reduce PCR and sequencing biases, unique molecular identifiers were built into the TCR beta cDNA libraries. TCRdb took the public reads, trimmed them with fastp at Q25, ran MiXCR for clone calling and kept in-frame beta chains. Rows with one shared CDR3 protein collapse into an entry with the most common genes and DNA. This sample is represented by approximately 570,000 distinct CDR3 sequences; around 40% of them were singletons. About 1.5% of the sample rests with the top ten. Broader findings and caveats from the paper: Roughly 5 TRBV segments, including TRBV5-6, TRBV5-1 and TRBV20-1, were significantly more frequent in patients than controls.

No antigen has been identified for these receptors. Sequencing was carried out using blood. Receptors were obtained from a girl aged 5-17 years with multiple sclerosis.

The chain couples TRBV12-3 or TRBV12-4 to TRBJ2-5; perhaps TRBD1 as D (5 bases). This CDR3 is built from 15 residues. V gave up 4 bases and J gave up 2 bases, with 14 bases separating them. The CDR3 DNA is TGTGCCAGCAGTTCCCGGCACCGACAGCAAGAGACCCAGTACTTC. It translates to CASSSRHRQQETQYF.

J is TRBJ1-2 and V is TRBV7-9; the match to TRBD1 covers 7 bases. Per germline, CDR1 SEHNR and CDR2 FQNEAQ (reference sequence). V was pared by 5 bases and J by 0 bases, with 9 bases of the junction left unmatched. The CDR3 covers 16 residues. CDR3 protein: CASSDIGTASNYGYTF. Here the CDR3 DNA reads TGTGCCAGCAGCGATATCGGGACAGCTTCTAACTATGGCTACACCTTC.

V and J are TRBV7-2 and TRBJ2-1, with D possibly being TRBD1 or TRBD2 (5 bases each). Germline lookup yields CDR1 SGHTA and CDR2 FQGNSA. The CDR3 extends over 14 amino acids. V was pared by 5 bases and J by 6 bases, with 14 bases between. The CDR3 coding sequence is TGTGCCAGCAGCCCCTACAGTGGGGGCAATGAGCAGTTCTTC. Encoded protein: CASSPYSGGNEQFF.

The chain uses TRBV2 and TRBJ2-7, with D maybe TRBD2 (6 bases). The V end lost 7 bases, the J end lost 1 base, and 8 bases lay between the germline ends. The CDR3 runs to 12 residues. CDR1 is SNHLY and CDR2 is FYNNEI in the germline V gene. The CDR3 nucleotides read TGTGCCAGCATTGGGGGGTCCTACGAGCAGTACTTC. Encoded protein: CASIGGSYEQYF.

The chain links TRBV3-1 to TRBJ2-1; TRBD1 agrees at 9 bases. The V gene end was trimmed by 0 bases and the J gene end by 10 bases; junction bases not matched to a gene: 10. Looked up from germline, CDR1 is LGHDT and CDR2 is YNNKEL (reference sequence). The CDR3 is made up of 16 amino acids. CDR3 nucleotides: TGTGCCAGCAGCCAAGATCGGTGGGGGACAGGGAGAGAGCAGTTCTTC. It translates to CASSQDRWGTGREQFF.

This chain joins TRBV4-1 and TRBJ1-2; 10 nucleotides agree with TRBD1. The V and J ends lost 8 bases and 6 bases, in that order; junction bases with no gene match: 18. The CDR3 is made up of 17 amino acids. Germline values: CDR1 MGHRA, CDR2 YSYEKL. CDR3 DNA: TGCGCCAGCGGACGAGAAGTCCCGGGACAGGGGTGGAATGGCTACACCTTC. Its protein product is CASGREVPGQGWNGYTF.

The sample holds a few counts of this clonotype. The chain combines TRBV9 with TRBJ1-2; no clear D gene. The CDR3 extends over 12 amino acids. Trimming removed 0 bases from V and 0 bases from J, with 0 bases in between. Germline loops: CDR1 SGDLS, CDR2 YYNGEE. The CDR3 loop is CASSVANYGYTF. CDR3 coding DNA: TGTGCCAGCAGCGTAGCTAACTATGGCTACACCTTC.

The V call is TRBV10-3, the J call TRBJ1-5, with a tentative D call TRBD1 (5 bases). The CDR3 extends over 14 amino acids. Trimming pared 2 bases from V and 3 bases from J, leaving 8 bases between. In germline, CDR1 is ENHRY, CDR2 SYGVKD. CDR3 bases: TGTGCCATCAGTGAGCGCGGGGCCAATCAGCCCCAGCATTTT. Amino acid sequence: CAISERGANQPQHF.

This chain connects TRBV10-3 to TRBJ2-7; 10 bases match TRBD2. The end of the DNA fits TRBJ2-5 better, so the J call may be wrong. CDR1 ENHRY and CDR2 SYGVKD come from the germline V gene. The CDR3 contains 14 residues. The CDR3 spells CATGLAENQETQYF. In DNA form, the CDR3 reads TGTGCCACCGGACTAGCGGAGAACCAAGAGACCCAGTACTTC.

The CDR3 protein is CASILRGGLNTGELFF. CDR3 coding DNA: TGTGCCAGCATTCTGCGGGGGGGGTTGAACACCGGGGAGCTGTTTTTT. The rearrangement uses TRBV12-3 or TRBV12-4 and TRBJ2-2; 9 bases fit TRBD2. The junction had 7 bases not matched to a gene; V was cut back by 7 bases and J by 1 base. The CDR3 totals 16 residues.

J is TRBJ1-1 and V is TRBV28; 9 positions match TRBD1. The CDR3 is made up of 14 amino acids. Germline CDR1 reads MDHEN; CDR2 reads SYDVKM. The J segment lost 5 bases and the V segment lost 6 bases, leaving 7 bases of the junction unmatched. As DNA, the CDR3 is TGTGCCAGCAGCTCACAGGGGGCAAAGACTGAAGCTTTCTTT. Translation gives CASSSQGAKTEAFF.

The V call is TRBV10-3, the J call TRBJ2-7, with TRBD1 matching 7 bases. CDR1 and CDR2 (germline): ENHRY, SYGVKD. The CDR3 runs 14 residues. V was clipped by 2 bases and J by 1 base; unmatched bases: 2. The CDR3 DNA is TGTGCCATCAGTGAGGGGACAGTTTCCTACGAGCAGTACTTC. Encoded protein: CAISEGTVSYEQYF.

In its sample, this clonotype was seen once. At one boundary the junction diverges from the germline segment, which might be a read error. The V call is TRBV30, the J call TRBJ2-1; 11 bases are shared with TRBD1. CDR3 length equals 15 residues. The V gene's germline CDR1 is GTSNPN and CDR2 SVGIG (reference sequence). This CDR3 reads CAWSVLGQGARERFF. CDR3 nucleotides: TGTGCCTGGAGTGTACTAGGACAGGGGGCGCGTGAGCGGTTCTTC.

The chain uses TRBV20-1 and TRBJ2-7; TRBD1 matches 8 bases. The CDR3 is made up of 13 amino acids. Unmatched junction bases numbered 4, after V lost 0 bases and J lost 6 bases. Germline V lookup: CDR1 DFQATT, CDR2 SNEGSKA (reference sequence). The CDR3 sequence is CSAREDRATEQYF. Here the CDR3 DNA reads TGCAGTGCTAGAGAGGACAGGGCAACCGAGCAGTACTTC.

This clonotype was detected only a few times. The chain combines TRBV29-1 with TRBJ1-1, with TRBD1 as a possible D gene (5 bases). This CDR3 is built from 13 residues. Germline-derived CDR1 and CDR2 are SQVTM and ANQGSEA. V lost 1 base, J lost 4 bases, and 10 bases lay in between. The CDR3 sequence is CSVEVGGFTEAFF. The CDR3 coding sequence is TGCAGCGTTGAAGTGGGGGGGTTCACTGAAGCTTTCTTT.

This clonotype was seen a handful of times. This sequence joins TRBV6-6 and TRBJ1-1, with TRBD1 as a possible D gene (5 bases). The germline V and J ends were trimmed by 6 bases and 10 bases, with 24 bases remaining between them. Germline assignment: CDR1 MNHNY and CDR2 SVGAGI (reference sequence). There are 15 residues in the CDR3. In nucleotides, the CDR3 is TGTGCCAGCAGGACCATTGGGGCCGACGAAAGAGGAGCTTTCTTT. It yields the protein CASRTIGADERGAFF.

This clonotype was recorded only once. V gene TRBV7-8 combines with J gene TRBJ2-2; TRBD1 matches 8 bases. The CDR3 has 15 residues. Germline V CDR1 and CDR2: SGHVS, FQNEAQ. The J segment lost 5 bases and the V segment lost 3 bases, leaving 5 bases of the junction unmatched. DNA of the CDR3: TGTGCCAGCAGCTTGGGGACAGGTGAAACCGGGGAGCTGTTTTTT. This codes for CASSLGTGETGELFF.

DNA for the CDR3: TGTGCCAGCAGTTTAGAGGCCAGCTTGAACACTGAAGCTTTCTTT. Protein sequence: CASSLEASLNTEAFF. The rearrangement links TRBV27 to TRBJ1-1, with D unresolved. This CDR3 has 15 residues. Trimming removed 2 bases from V and 0 bases from J, with 10 bases in between. Germline loops: CDR1 MNHEY, CDR2 SMNVEV (reference sequence).